Listed below are T cell receptor beta chains from one sample, sequenced in a study of shared clonotypes between healthy human individuals. Sequencing was performed with immunoSEQ multiplex PCR; in TCRdb, only in-frame clones are kept and a portion is missing. The repertoire has 2.3 million or so clones, about 92% of them found once; the top ten carry roughly 0.36%. Material: naive CD4+ T cells from PBMCs. Source of these receptors: a man aged 18-30 years in good health. Some clones in this sample may be carry-over from other donors' samples. CDR3s include the opening cysteine and the closing phenylalanine or tryptophan. D genes are given only for firm matches. Size values are once, few and many counts, or a class for expanded clones, and some rows have none.

clone_size	d_call	v_call	j_call	cdr3_aa	cdr3_nt
.	TRBD1	TRBV5-4	TRBJ1-1	CASSLETGRGTEAFF	TGTGCCAGCAGCTTGGAGACAGGGAGAGGTACTGAAGCTTTCTTT
.	.	TRBV15	TRBJ2-1	CATSRSSARYNEQFF	TGTGCCACCAGCAGGAGTAGTGCTCGTTACAATGAGCAGTTCTTC
.	.	TRBV6-4	TRBJ2-2	CASSAQGQGSTGELFF	TGTGCCAGCAGTGCTCAAGGGCAGGGGAGCACCGGGGAGCTGTTTTTT
once	TRBD2	TRBV5-5	TRBJ2-7	CASSLREGIYEQYF	TGTGCCAGCAGCTTGCGGGAGGGCATATACGAGCAGTACTTC
.	.	TRBV19	TRBJ1-5	CASSIDPGLRGYNQPQHF	TGTGCCAGTAGTATAGATCCGGGGTTGAGGGGATACAATCAGCCCCAGCATTTT
.	TRBD2	TRBV27	TRBJ2-1	CASSGRLAPYSNEQFF	TGTGCCAGCAGTGGGAGACTAGCCCCATACTCAAATGAGCAGTTCTTC
few	.	TRBV9	TRBJ1-5	CASSVGWGNQPQHF	TGTGCCAGCAGCGTAGGCTGGGGCAATCAGCCCCAGCATTTT
.	.	TRBV9	TRBJ2-5	CASSVSSQETQYF	TGTGCCAGCAGCGTGAGCAGTCAAGAGACCCAGTACTTC
.	.	TRBV11-2	TRBJ1-4	CASSEGEKLFF	TGTGCCAGCTCGGAAGGGGAAAAACTGTTTTTT
.	.	TRBV28	TRBJ2-1	CASTPDNYNEQFF	TGTGCCAGCACCCCGGACAATTACAATGAGCAGTTCTTC
.	TRBD1	TRBV9	TRBJ1-3	CASSRQGYGNTIYF	TGTGCCAGCAGCCGACAGGGATACGGAAACACCATATATTTT
.	.	TRBV5-1	TRBJ1-1	CASSLVASAEAFF	TGCGCCAGCAGCTTGGTGGCCTCCGCTGAAGCTTTCTTT
.	.	TRBV5-1	TRBJ1-1	CASSLGGINTEAFF	TGCGCCAGCAGCCTTGGGGGGATCAACACTGAAGCTTTCTTT
.	.	TRBV5-6	TRBJ1-5	CASSLDGGSNQPQHF	TGTGCCAGCAGCTTGGATGGGGGAAGCAATCAGCCCCAGCATTTT
.	.	TRBV6-6	TRBJ1-1	CASSYPRGAGLAFF	TGTGCCAGCAGTTACCCCCGGGGAGCGGGGCTAGCTTTCTTT
.	.	TRBV10-2	TRBJ2-7	CASTGAYEQYF	TGCGCCAGCACGGGCGCCTACGAGCAGTACTTC